These 17 T cell receptor beta chains share one sample of origin, sequenced in a study of blood T cell repertoires in COVID-19. Assay: immunoSEQ multiplex PCR; the TCRdb copy retains only in-frame clones and omits some. This table holds 100,000 or so clones, around 90% found once. What was sequenced was peripheral blood. These receptors came from a woman between 45 and 60 years old with COVID-19, enrolled during active disease.

The chain links TRBV28 to TRBJ2-2; 8 nucleotides align to TRBD1. This CDR3 has 15 residues. In germline, CDR1 is MDHEN, CDR2 SYDVKM. V lost 2 bases and J lost 3; bases outside the gene matches: 2. The CDR3 DNA is TGTGCCAGCAGTTTACAGGGGGCCTACACCGGGGAGCTGTTTTTT. The encoded protein is CASSLQGAYTGELFF. The full variable domain, its missing parts supplied by reference TRBV28 and TRBJ2-2, is DVKVTQSSRYLVKRTGEKVFLECVQDMDHENMFWYRQDPGLGLRLIYFSYDVKMKEKGDIPEGYSVSREKKERFSLILESASTNQTSMYLCASSLQGAYTGELFFGEGSRLTVL.

Note on this clone: Other DNA sequences in the sample encode the same CDR3. The rearrangement joins TRBV25-1 to TRBJ1-2; D gene unclear. The CDR3 has 11 residues. V lost 1 base to trimming and J lost 7 bases, with 4 bases between them. CDR1 and CDR2 from the germline V gene are MGHDK and SYGVNS. CDR3 protein: CASSESFGYTF. The CDR3 DNA sequence: TGTGCCAGCAGTGAATCTTTTGGCTACACCTTC.

V gene TRBV7-6 combines with J gene TRBJ1-6; 7 bases match TRBD1. This CDR3 spans 16 amino acids. Germline V lookup: CDR1 SGHVS, CDR2 FNYEAQ. Losses at the gene ends were 5 bases for V and 7 bases for J; bases not matched to a gene: 11. This CDR3 is CASSERQGGGNSPLHF. Written as DNA, the CDR3 is TGTGCCAGCAGCGAACGACAGGGCGGCGGCAATTCACCCCTCCACTTT.

The V gene is TRBV14, the J gene TRBJ2-3; 8 nucleotides agree with TRBD1. The CDR3 sequence is 14 residues long. The trim removed 3 bases at V and 3 bases at J, leaving 2 bases unmatched. Germline-derived CDR1 and CDR2 are SGHDN and FVKESK. CDR3 coding DNA: TGTGCCAGCAGCCAGGGACAGGAGACAGATACGCAGTATTTT. Translating gives CASSQGQETDTQYF.

This clone was observed a single time. The chain recombines TRBV14 with TRBJ1-2; TRBD1 agrees at 7 bases. The V and J ends lost 5 bases and 7 bases, in that order; junction bases with no gene match: 4. The CDR3 covers 12 residues. Germline V lookup: CDR1 SGHDN, CDR2 FVKESK. In nucleotides, the CDR3 is TGTGCCAGCAGCTCAGACAGGGTTGGCTACACCTTC. Translation: CASSSDRVGYTF. The full variable domain, in which reference TRBV14 and TRBJ1-2 provide the parts outside the CDR3, is EAGVTQFPSHSVIEKGQTVTLRCDPISGHDNLYWYRRVMGKEIKFLLHFVKESKQDESGMPNNRFLAERTGGTYSTLKVQPAELEDSGVYFCASSSDRVGYTFGSGTRLTVV.

The V call is TRBV28, the J call TRBJ1-2; a weak D match, TRBD1 (6 bases). Germline V gene data show CDR1 as MDHEN and CDR2 as SYDVKM. The CDR3 is 11 residues long. V lost 7 bases and J 5 bases, leaving 8 bases between the germline ends. CDR3 sequence: CASNTGYGYTF. The CDR3 DNA reads as TGTGCCAGCAACACAGGGTATGGCTACACCTTC.

This chain connects TRBV11-2 to TRBJ2-1, with a tentative D call TRBD1 (5 bases). CDR3 size: 15 residues. Germline V gene sequence: CDR1 SGHAT, CDR2 FQNNGV. V was clipped by 5 bases and J by 9 bases, with 20 bases between them. The CDR3 loop is CASSLLGRAFGEQFF. The CDR3 region has the DNA TGTGCCAGCAGCCTCCTGGGCAGGGCTTTCGGTGAGCAGTTCTTC.

The rearrangement links TRBV20-1 to TRBJ1-4; D is perhaps TRBD1 (5 bases). V lost 3 bases and J 5 bases, leaving 13 bases between the germline ends. The CDR3 runs 14 residues. Germline CDR1 DFQATT, CDR2 SNEGSKA (reference sequence). Written as DNA, the CDR3 is TGCAGTGCTAGTGCTCCAGGGCTGAATGAAAAACTGTTTTTT. Its translation: CSASAPGLNEKLFF.

The CDR3 here is CASSQSRGGLEQYF. The CDR3, as DNA: TGTGCCAGCTCGCAGTCGCGGGGGGGTCTCGAGCAGTACTTC. The chain uses TRBV18 and TRBJ2-7, with 9 nucleotides matching TRBD2. The CDR3 is 14 amino acids. Germline V gives CDR1 KGHSH, CDR2 LQKENI. Trimming removed 6 bases from V and 6 bases from J; junction bases left unmatched: 9.

This clone was observed a single time. V and J are TRBV2 and TRBJ1-3; D call uncertain. In germline, CDR1 is SNHLY, CDR2 FYNNEI. V was clipped by 3 bases and J by 0 bases, with 12 bases between them. This CDR3 is 16 amino acids long. The CDR3 loop reads CASSDPMPSSGNTIYF. The CDR3 coding sequence is TGTGCCAGCAGTGACCCAATGCCGAGCTCTGGAAACACCATATATTTT.

V is TRBV19 and J is TRBJ1-2; TRBD1 is a possible D gene (6 bases). The length of the CDR3 is 15 residues. V was shortened by 2 bases and J by 4 bases, with 14 bases between the two germline ends. Germline CDR1 reads LNHDA; CDR2 reads SQIVND (reference sequence). In DNA, the CDR3 is TGTGCCAGTAGTATATCGGGTTTGGGGGCCTATGGCTACACCTTC. Translating it yields CASSISGLGAYGYTF.

The chain is built from TRBV3-1 (or the pseudogene TRBV3-2) and TRBJ2-3; TRBD2 matches at 8 bases. CDR1 LGHDT and CDR2 YNNKEL come from the germline V gene (reference sequence). With V trimmed by 7 bases and J by 6 bases, 15 bases remained unmatched. This CDR3 has 16 residues. CDR3 residues: CASISLRAGGTDTQYF. The CDR3 bases are TGTGCCAGCATTTCCCTTCGGGCGGGGGGAACGGATACGCAGTATTTT.

The chain combines TRBV2 with TRBJ2-5, with 8 bases fitting TRBD2. V lost 5 bases to trimming and J lost 4 bases; unmatched junction nucleotides: 6. CDR3 length: 14 residues. Germline assignment: CDR1 SNHLY and CDR2 FYNNEI. The CDR3 DNA reads TGTGCCAGCAGTACGGGGCTAGCGGGAGAGACCCAGTACTTC. Translation gives CASSTGLAGETQYF.

The chain is built from TRBV25-1 and TRBJ2-3; 12 bases match TRBD1. V lost 0 bases, J lost 6 bases, and 4 bases stayed unmatched. Looked up from germline, CDR1 is MGHDK and CDR2 is SYGVNS. The CDR3 runs to 16 residues. CDR3 region: CASSEYGTGGRDTQYF. The DNA of the CDR3 is TGTGCCAGCAGTGAATATGGGACAGGGGGCCGCGATACGCAGTATTTT.

The chain carries TRBV6-5 and TRBJ2-1; 7 bases agree with TRBD1. Germline CDR1 and CDR2: MNHEY and SVGAGI. The V gene end was trimmed by 7 bases and the J gene end by 8 bases; junction bases not matched to a gene: 8. CDR3 length equals 13 residues. The CDR3 protein is CASTMTGKDEQFF. The DNA for the CDR3 is TGTGCCAGCACCATGACAGGGAAGGATGAGCAGTTCTTC.

The chain recombines TRBV6-8 with TRBJ2-5, with 11 bases that match TRBD1. CDR1 is MNHGY and CDR2 is SAAAGT in the germline V gene. The CDR3 has 16 residues. The junction had 6 bases not matched to a gene; V was cut back by 2 bases and J by 4 bases. The DNA of the CDR3 is TGTGCCAGCAGTTACCCCGGGACAGGGGGGGCAGAGACCCAGTACTTC. This translates into CASSYPGTGGAETQYF.

This clone was detected once. At one end the junction does not follow the germline gene, possibly because of a read error. V usage is TRBV7-8 and J usage is TRBJ1-2, with D possibly matching TRBD1 (6 bases). CDR1 is SGHVS, CDR2 FQNEAQ, per germline. There are 14 residues in the CDR3. The CDR3 is CASSPNNAPRTVLF. The CDR3 DNA reads as TGTGCCAGCAGCCCAAACAATGCACCGAGGACAGTACTCTTC.